This entry lists 13 T cell receptor beta chains sequenced from one sample in a study of Graves' ophthalmopathy and Graves' hyperthyroidism. RNA transcripts served as template for amplifying TCR beta CDR3 sequences. Second-round multiplex PCR followed a first-round RT-PCR using HTBI primers. A single record per CDR3 protein comes from TCRdb applying MiXCR to the multiplex PCR reads. Counted here are approximately 540,000 distinct CDR3 sequences, 35% to 45% occurring once; the ten biggest clones make up around 4%. The sample taken for sequencing was peripheral blood or thyroid tissue (not recorded which). The receptor source for this set is an adult man with Graves' hyperthyroidism.

This clonotype came up many times. The chain links TRBV29-1 to TRBJ1-6; D gene ambiguous. CDR3 length equals 12 residues. Germline CDR1 SQVTM, CDR2 ANQGSEA. Trimming took off 4 bases at V and 6 bases at J, with 7 bases between the two ends. CDR3 amino acids: CSVGEINSPLHF. CDR3 nucleotides: TGCAGCGTTGGAGAGATTAATTCACCCCTCCACTTT.

This clonotype was seen a few times. J is TRBJ1-1 and V is TRBV7-9; D may be TRBD1 (6 bases). In germline, CDR1 is SEHNR, CDR2 FQNEAQ (reference sequence). Trimming took 4 bases from V and 3 from J, leaving 12 bases between them. CDR3 length: 14 residues. As DNA, the CDR3 is TGTGCCAGCAGCTCGAGGGGGGCAGACACTGAAGCTTTCTTT. Its translation: CASSSRGADTEAFF.

This clonotype has only a few counts. The chain uses TRBV18 and TRBJ2-5; D is tentatively TRBD1 or TRBD2 (6 bases each). The V gene lost 2 bases and the J gene lost 2 bases, with 15 bases spanning the gap. This CDR3 is built from 16 residues. The V gene's germline CDR1 is KGHSH and CDR2 LQKENI. CDR3 in amino acids: CASSPWGAQTQETQYF. CDR3 coding DNA: TGTGCCAGCTCACCATGGGGGGCCCAAACACAAGAGACCCAGTACTTC. Drawing the rest from reference TRBV18 and TRBJ2-5, the complete variable domain is NAGVMQNPRHLVRRRGQEARLRCSPMKGHSHVYWYRQLPEEGLKFMVYLQKENIIDESGMPKERFSAEFPKEGPSILRIQQVVRGDSAAYFCASSPWGAQTQETQYFGPGTRLLVL.

This clonotype was observed many times. The V and J genes are TRBV7-8 and TRBJ1-5; perhaps TRBD1 as D (6 bases). The germline CDR1 and CDR2 sequences are SGHVS and FQNEAQ. Trimming pared 3 bases from V and 0 bases from J, leaving 9 bases between. The CDR3 length is 15 residues. DNA of the CDR3: TGTGCCAGCAGCTTTAGGGGGAATAGCAATCAGCCCCAGCATTTT. Its protein is CASSFRGNSNQPQHF. Combining the CDR3 with reference TRBV7-8 and TRBJ1-5 gives the whole variable domain GAGVSQSPRYKVAKRGQDVALRCDPISGHVSLFWYQQALGQGPEFLTYFQNEAQLDKSGLPSDRFFAERPEGSVSTLKIQRTQQEDSAVYLCASSFRGNSNQPQHFGDGTRLSIL.

The table lists this clonotype with a count of one. The V call is TRBV29-1, the J call TRBJ1-1; D unclear. Deletions cut 7 bases from V and 8 bases from J, with 11 bases between. Per germline, CDR1 SQVTM and CDR2 ANQGSEA. The CDR3 totals 10 residues. The CDR3 loop reads CSGRGGEAFF. CDR3 bases: TGCAGCGGTCGGGGAGGGGAAGCTTTCTTT.

The rearrangement links TRBV2 to TRBJ2-3; tentative D call: TRBD1 (6 bases). V was pared by 8 bases and J by 5 bases, with 20 bases between. The germline V gene has CDR1 SNHLY and CDR2 FYNNEI. The CDR3 consists of 15 residues. CDR3 coding DNA: TGTGCCAGCGGGATTCCACAGGGCCAACAAGATACGCAGTATTTT. Translating it yields CASGIPQGQQDTQYF.

This clonotype has a count of ten or more. CDR3 loop: CSASLGAGQTYGYTF. In nucleotides, the CDR3 is TGCAGTGCTAGCCTAGGTGCGGGACAGACCTATGGCTACACCTTC. The rearrangement joins TRBV20-1 to TRBJ1-2; 7 nucleotides align to TRBD1. This CDR3 has 15 residues. The J segment lost 4 bases and the V segment lost 3 bases, leaving 11 bases of the junction unmatched. Germline V gene data show CDR1 as DFQATT and CDR2 as SNEGSKA (reference sequence).

This clonotype was detected many times. The chain carries TRBV29-1 and TRBJ1-1; D might be TRBD1 (5 bases). V gave up 1 base and J gave up 0 bases, with 12 bases separating them. Germline V gives CDR1 SQVTM, CDR2 ANQGSEA. This CDR3 has 15 residues. CDR3 sequence (DNA): TGCAGCGTTGAAGTAGTGAGGGGCGTGAACACTGAAGCTTTCTTT. Translated: CSVEVVRGVNTEAFF.

The CDR3 is CASSVGQWDTEAFF. CDR3 DNA sequence: TGTGCCAGCAGCGTAGGACAGTGGGACACTGAAGCTTTCTTT. The gene calls are TRBV9 and TRBJ1-1; the D gene is possibly TRBD1 (5 bases). Trimming cost V 0 bases and J 3 bases, with 9 bases left between them. There are 14 residues in the CDR3. Germline values: CDR1 SGDLS, CDR2 YYNGEE.

This clonotype was seen at least ten times. V is TRBV7-2 and J is TRBJ1-4; D gene unclear. CDR1 and CDR2 (germline): SGHTA, FQGNSA. This CDR3 contains 13 residues. Trimming removed 1 base at V and 11 bases at J, with 11 bases between. The CDR3 nucleotides are TGTGCCAGCAGCTTAGATCCGGCACTTAAACTGTTTTTT. It encodes CASSLDPALKLFF. Together with reference TRBV7-2 and TRBJ1-4, the CDR3 gives the full variable domain: GAGVSQSPSNKVTEKGKDVELRCDPISGHTALYWYRQSLGQGLEFLIYFQGNSAPDKSGLPSDRFSAERTGGSVSTLTIQRTQQEDSAVYLCASSLDPALKLFFGSGTQLSVL.

The J gene is TRBJ2-5, the V gene TRBV6-5; tentative D call: TRBD2 (5 bases). In germline, CDR1 is MNHEY, CDR2 SVGAGI. The V and J ends lost 4 bases and 3 bases respectively, with 15 bases between them. The CDR3 is 15 amino acids. CDR3 region: CASSLGGSLKETQYF. The CDR3 bases are TGTGCCAGCAGTTTAGGTGGGAGCTTAAAAGAGACCCAGTACTTC.

The V call is TRBV9, the J call TRBJ2-7; 11 bases are a match to TRBD1. Germline V gives CDR1 SGDLS, CDR2 YYNGEE. The V segment lost 3 bases and the J segment 7 bases; nucleotides outside the gene matches: 6. The length of the CDR3 is 14 residues. This chain's CDR3 is CASSATGTGGEQYF. The DNA of the CDR3 is TGTGCCAGCAGCGCCACCGGGACAGGGGGGGAGCAGTACTTC. Combining the CDR3 with reference TRBV9 and TRBJ2-7 gives the whole variable domain DSGVTQTPKHLITATGQRVTLRCSPRSGDLSVYWYQQSLDQGLQFLIQYYNGEERAKGNILERFSAQQFPDLHSELNLSSLELGDSALYFCASSATGTGGEQYFGPGTRLTVT.

The CDR3 DNA sequence: TGTGCCAGCAGCTTCGGGACTAGTCGAGATACGCAGTATTTT. This encodes CASSFGTSRDTQYF. The chain joins TRBV5-6 to TRBJ2-3, with TRBD2 matching 8 bases. Trimming at V came to 2 bases and at J to 5 bases, leaving 4 bases not matched to a gene. Germline V gene sequence: CDR1 SGHDT, CDR2 YYEEEE. The CDR3 length is 14 residues.